Listed below are T cell receptor beta chains from one sample, sequenced in a study of cytomegalovirus exposure and HLA in healthy donors. TCRdb's copy holds only in-frame clones and misses some; the assay was immunoSEQ multiplex PCR. The profile shows 40,000 to 55,000 clones, around 80% of them singletons. Specimen: PBMCs. The source of these receptors is a man in his thirties or forties in good health and CMV-seropositive. Both conserved end residues are part of each CDR3. A D gene is named only where the DNA matches it firmly. Clone size is shown for a subset of rows, as once, few, many or a class of expanded clone.

v_call	d_call	j_call	clone_size	cdr3_aa	cdr3_nt
TRBV7-3	NA	TRBJ2-3	NA	CASSTRGGDTQYF	TGTGCCAGCAGCACAAGGGGAGGAGATACGCAGTATTTT
TRBV27	TRBD1	TRBJ1-2	NA	CASSFLTGGGGYTF	TGTGCCAGCAGTTTTCTTACAGGGGGCGGTGGCTACACCTTC
TRBV9	NA	TRBJ2-5	NA	CASSVGGGRGRETQYF	TGTGCCAGCAGCGTAGGGGGGGGCCGGGGGCGAGAGACCCAGTACTTC
TRBV7-3	NA	TRBJ1-1	NA	CASSFGGSEAFF	TGTGCCAGCAGCTTCGGGGGGAGTGAAGCTTTCTTT
TRBV5-1	TRBD1	TRBJ1-6	NA	CASSIPRDRGRSYNSPLHF	TGCGCCAGCAGTATTCCCCGGGACAGGGGGCGCTCCTATAATTCACCCCTCCACTTT
TRBV5-8	TRBD2	TRBJ2-3	NA	CASSLWTSGGSTDTQYF	TGTGCCAGCAGCTTGTGGACTAGCGGGGGGTCCACAGATACGCAGTATTTT
TRBV5-6	TRBD2	TRBJ2-5	NA	CASSFPGLGETQYF	TGTGCCAGCAGCTTCCCGGGACTAGGCGAGACCCAGTACTTC
TRBV9	NA	TRBJ1-2	NA	CASSVATIPNYGYTF	TGTGCCAGCAGCGTAGCTACGATACCTAACTATGGCTACACCTTC
TRBV5-1	TRBD1	TRBJ2-7	NA	CASSGTGGSYEQYF	TGCGCCAGCAGCGGGACAGGGGGCTCCTACGAGCAGTACTTC
TRBV7-6	TRBD1	TRBJ1-5	NA	CASSLGTGVSNQPQHF	TGTGCCAGCAGCTTAGGGACAGGGGTCAGCAATCAGCCCCAGCATTTT
TRBV23-1	TRBD1	TRBJ2-7	NA	CATTGQDESYEQYF	TGCGCCACCACCGGACAGGACGAATCCTACGAGCAGTACTTC
TRBV7-8	TRBD1	TRBJ1-2	NA	CASSLVGTGGHGYTF	TGTGCCAGCAGCTTAGTTGGGACAGGGGGACATGGCTACACCTTC
TRBV13	NA	TRBJ1-4	NA	CASSSSGEATNEKLFF	TGTGCCAGCAGCTCAAGCGGGGAAGCAACTAATGAAAAACTGTTTTTT
TRBV28	NA	TRBJ2-7	NA	CASSLESAYEQYF	TGTGCCAGCAGTTTAGAGTCGGCCTACGAGCAGTACTTC
TRBV19	NA	TRBJ2-1	NA	CASSTPGVSGEQFF	TGTGCCAGTAGTACCCCAGGGGTAAGTGGGGAGCAGTTCTTC
TRBV2	NA	TRBJ1-4	NA	CASRPRGTNEKLFF	TGTGCCAGCAGGCCCAGGGGAACTAATGAAAAACTGTTTTTT
TRBV5-6	NA	TRBJ2-7	NA	CASSLGGDYEQYF	TGTGCCAGCAGCTTGGGGGGGGACTACGAGCAGTACTTC
TRBV18	NA	TRBJ1-1	once	CASSPKSGGNTEAFF	TGTGCCAGCTCACCAAAATCGGGAGGAAACACTGAAGCTTTCTTT
TRBV11-2	TRBD2	TRBJ2-7	NA	CASSGGLAGVDYEQYF	TGTGCCAGCAGCGGGGGACTAGCGGGCGTTGACTACGAGCAGTACTTC
TRBV6-1	NA	TRBJ1-3	NA	CASARGGNGNTIYF	TGCGCCAGCGCTCGGGGGGGGAACGGAAACACCATATATTTT
TRBV7-9	TRBD1	TRBJ1-1	NA	CASSLDRVRFTEAFF	TGTGCCAGCAGCCTGGACAGGGTCCGTTTTACTGAAGCTTTCTTT
TRBV6-6	NA	TRBJ2-1	once	CASSSPGNEQFF	TGTGCCAGCAGTTCACCCGGGAATGAGCAGTTCTTC
TRBV18	TRBD2	TRBJ2-1	once	CASSLGTSGAALHNEQFF	TGTGCCAGCTCACTTGGGACTAGCGGGGCCGCACTCCACAATGAGCAGTTCTTC
TRBV7-8	TRBD1	TRBJ2-7	NA	CASSTIGQGSEQYF	TGTGCCAGCAGCACAATAGGACAGGGGAGCGAGCAGTACTTC
TRBV5-6	TRBD1	TRBJ2-7	NA	CASSSEQGASYEQYF	TGCGCCAGCAGCTCGGAACAGGGGGCATCCTACGAGCAGTACTTC
TRBV10-1	TRBD2	TRBJ2-1	few	CASGGTGTSGCIYNEQFF	TGCGCCAGCGGGGGAACCGGGACTAGCGGGTGTATATACAATGAGCAGTTCTTC